Shown below are 4 T cell receptor beta chains from a single sample sequenced in a study of cytotoxic CD8 clonotypes in ibrutinib-treated CLL. Using immunoSEQ multiplex PCR, the repertoire was profiled, and TCRdb retains in-frame clones only, with some absent. The sample shows tens of thousands of clones, about 50% of them seen only once. The sample in question was PBMCs, obtained before ibrutinib treatment. All receptors come from a human donor with chronic lymphocytic leukemia.

The chain employs TRBV19 and TRBJ2-5; TRBD1 or TRBD2 may be the D gene (5 bases each). The germline V gene encodes CDR1 LNHDA and CDR2 SQIVND (reference sequence). CDR3 length equals 14 residues. The V gene lost 1 base and the J gene lost 5 bases, with 11 bases spanning the gap. This CDR3 is CASSIGGWGETQYF. DNA of the CDR3: TGTGCCAGTAGTATAGGTGGCTGGGGGGAGACCCAGTACTTC. The variable domain in full, completed from reference TRBV19 and TRBJ2-5, reads DGGITQSPKYLFRKEGQNVTLSCEQNLNHDAMYWYRQDPGQGLRLIYYSQIVNDFQKGDIAEGYSVSREKKESFPLTVTSAQKNPTAFYLCASSIGGWGETQYFGPGTRLLVL.

The chain employs TRBV5-8 and TRBJ1-6; TRBD1 aligns across 9 bases. In germline, CDR1 is SGHTS, CDR2 YDEGEE. The CDR3 sequence is 16 residues long. Losses at the gene ends were 4 bases for V and 10 bases for J; bases not matched to a gene: 12. The CDR3 loop reads CASSLHLGQGISPLHF. For the CDR3, the DNA is TGTGCCAGCAGCCTGCACTTGGGACAGGGCATATCACCCCTCCACTTT.

As to this clone: The identical CDR3 is also encoded by other nucleotide sequences in the sample. The chain is built from TRBV20-1 and TRBJ2-5; D is uncertain. CDR1 DFQATT and CDR2 SNEGSKA come from the germline V gene (reference sequence). Trimming shortened V by 6 bases and J by 4 bases, and 6 bases separated the two germline ends. The CDR3 is 10 residues long. The CDR3, as DNA: TGCAGTGCAAAAAGAGAGACCCAGTACTTC. It is translated as CSAKRETQYF.

The genes are TRBV6-5 and TRBJ1-4; D gene uncertain. The CDR3 runs 14 residues. From germline, CDR1 is MNHEY and CDR2 SVGAGI. V shed 6 bases and J shed 4 bases, with 12 bases lying between them. CDR3 nucleotides: TGTGCCAGCAGGATGACAAGGAATAATGAAAAACTGTTTTTT. This codes for CASRMTRNNEKLFF.